These 23 T cell receptor beta chains originate from one sample sequenced in a study of T-cell reconstitution after alpha-beta-depleted transplantation in children. Unique molecular identifiers were used to barcode this TCRbeta library. One entry per CDR3 protein results from TCRdb running MiXCR on the PCR reads. In the table there are around 480,000 distinct CDR3 sequences, less than 35% of which are singletons. The source material was PBMCs from the stem cell graft donor, sampled from the stem cell graft. Receptors originate from a human donor who donated a stem cell graft to a child with aplastic anemia.

This clonotype was observed a handful of times. The chain joins TRBV6-2 or TRBV6-3 to TRBJ1-5; D is possibly TRBD1 (5 bases). There are 18 residues in the CDR3. V dropped 0 bases and J dropped 3 bases, with 18 bases sitting between them. Germline loops: CDR1 MNHEY, CDR2 SVGEGT. This CDR3 reads CASSYSPDLQGPNQPQHF. The CDR3 region has the DNA TGTGCCAGCAGTTACTCTCCCGATCTCCAGGGACCCAATCAGCCCCAGCATTTT.

This clonotype was seen a few times. A junction end diverges from the germline sequence, so it may reflect a read error. The chain joins TRBV6-2 or TRBV6-3 to TRBJ2-5, with 9 bases identical to TRBD2. Looked up from germline, CDR1 is MNHEY and CDR2 is SVGEGT. The CDR3 contains 14 residues. CDR3 sequence (DNA): TGTGCCAGCAGTCACTCGGGACTAGCCGAGACCCAGTACTTC. Translation gives CASSHSGLAETQYF.

V and J are TRBV7-8 and TRBJ1-5; TRBD1 might be the D (5 bases). The CDR3 runs 14 residues. V was trimmed by 1 base and J by 6 bases, leaving 10 bases between them. CDR1 and CDR2 from the germline V gene are SGHVS and FQNEAQ. This chain's CDR3 is CASSLGMGPQPQHF. Written as DNA, the CDR3 is TGTGCCAGCAGCTTAGGTATGGGGCCTCAGCCCCAGCATTTT.

This chain links TRBV4-2 with TRBJ1-1; 9 bases are a match to TRBD1. V lost 3 bases and J lost 0; bases outside the gene matches: 11. The germline CDR1 and CDR2 sequences are LGHNA and YNFKEQ. The CDR3 sequence is 18 residues long. The CDR3 loop is CASSHSADRGLMNTEAFF. CDR3 nucleotide sequence: TGTGCCAGCAGCCACTCCGCGGACAGGGGACTTATGAACACTGAAGCTTTCTTT.

This clonotype was seen only a few times. The rearrangement links TRBV29-1 to TRBJ1-1; tentatively, D is TRBD1 (6 bases). Germline-derived CDR1 and CDR2 are SQVTM and ANQGSEA. This CDR3 has 15 residues. Trimming removed 1 base from V and 0 bases from J, with 12 bases in between. Written as DNA, the CDR3 is TGCAGCGTTGAAGTGATGGGGGGGCTGAACACTGAAGCTTTCTTT. It translates to CSVEVMGGLNTEAFF.

This clonotype has just a few counts. The chain combines TRBV20-1 with TRBJ2-2; 9 positions match TRBD1. The CDR3 is 14 residues long. The V segment lost 5 bases and the J segment 3 bases; nucleotides outside the gene matches: 4. From germline, CDR1 is DFQATT and CDR2 SNEGSKA (reference sequence). CDR3 DNA: TGCAGTGCTGTTGGGACAGGGTACACCGGGGAGCTGTTTTTT. As protein: CSAVGTGYTGELFF.

The rearrangement uses TRBV4-3 and TRBJ2-5, with D tentatively TRBD1 (6 bases). Trimming shortened V by 2 bases and J by 5 bases, and 12 bases separated the two germline ends. Germline values: CDR1 LGHNA, CDR2 YSLEER. CDR3 length: 14 amino acids. The CDR3 here is CASSQNRDGETQYF. DNA of the CDR3: TGCGCCAGCAGCCAAAACAGGGACGGGGAGACCCAGTACTTC.

The V call is TRBV10-3, the J call TRBJ2-7; possible D gene TRBD2, 6 bases. V was shortened by 11 bases and J by 7 bases, with 21 bases between the two germline ends. The germline gives CDR1 ENHRY, CDR2 SYGVKD. The CDR3 contains 13 residues. Written as DNA, the CDR3 is TGTGCCGCCTCCAGTGGAGGGTCGGGGGAGCAGTACTTC. Protein sequence: CAASSGGSGEQYF.

The chain uses TRBV6-5 and TRBJ2-5; possible D gene TRBD2, 6 bases. V lost 2 bases to trimming and J lost 2 bases, with 15 bases between them. Germline assignment: CDR1 MNHEY and CDR2 SVGAGI. This CDR3 spans 16 amino acids. In DNA form, the CDR3 reads TGTGCCAGCAGTTACCCCGGGGCGGGGTCTCAAGAGACCCAGTACTTC. Translating gives CASSYPGAGSQETQYF.

This chain connects TRBV7-9 to TRBJ1-2; 9 nucleotides agree with TRBD1. V shed 8 bases, J shed 12 bases, and the junction held 10 bases outside the gene matches. This CDR3 spans 12 amino acids. Germline V CDR1 and CDR2: SEHNR, FQNEAQ (reference sequence). CDR3 amino acids: CASGRGQGDNTF. CDR3 bases: TGTGCCAGCGGCCGGGGACAGGGCGATAACACCTTC.

This chain joins TRBV6-2 or TRBV6-3 and TRBJ2-1, with a possible D match to TRBD2 (5 bases). Per germline, CDR1 MNHEY and CDR2 SVGEGT. V was clipped by 6 bases and J by 6 bases, with 24 bases between them. The CDR3 is made up of 17 amino acids. The CDR3 is CASSPTSFGSIPNEQFF. CDR3 coding DNA: TGTGCCAGCAGCCCTACTAGTTTTGGATCCATACCCAATGAGCAGTTCTTC.

The rearrangement links TRBV6-5 to TRBJ1-4, with D uncertain. Germline V CDR1 and CDR2: MNHEY, SVGAGI. The CDR3 spans 15 residues. With 0 bases removed from V and 3 bases from J, the gap between germline ends came to 8 bases. The CDR3 region has the DNA TGTGCCAGCAGTTACTCGAATCGACCTAATGAAAAACTGTTTTTT. Translating gives CASSYSNRPNEKLFF.

The chain uses TRBV16 and TRBJ2-7, with unresolved D. CDR1 is KGHSY, CDR2 FQNENV, per germline. With 4 bases removed from V and 4 bases from J, the gap between germline ends came to 14 bases. The length of the CDR3 is 14 residues. The CDR3 region is CASSPNVGKYEQYV. The CDR3, as DNA: TGTGCCAGCAGCCCGAATGTGGGCAAGTACGAGCAGTACGTC.

The table lists this clonotype with a few counts. This chain uses TRBV28 with TRBJ2-7, with 8 bases that match TRBD1. CDR3 length: 17 residues. Trimming at V came to 6 bases and at J to 0 bases, leaving 13 bases not matched to a gene. The germline CDR1 and CDR2 sequences are MDHEN and SYDVKM. The CDR3 loop is CASSSPPGQGNSYEQYF. The CDR3 bases are TGTGCCAGCAGCTCTCCTCCAGGACAGGGCAACTCCTACGAGCAGTACTTC.

The gene calls are TRBV7-9 and TRBJ2-2; D perhaps matches TRBD2 (6 bases). V dropped 3 bases and J dropped 7 bases, with 15 bases sitting between them. The germline V gene encodes CDR1 SEHNR and CDR2 FQNEAQ (reference sequence). The CDR3 length is 15 residues. CDR3 sequence: CASSFLVGSGGELFF. CDR3 nucleotides: TGTGCCAGCAGCTTCCTCGTCGGGAGTGGCGGGGAGCTGTTTTTT.

This clonotype appeared a few times. The V call is TRBV30, the J call TRBJ2-1, with 7 bases that match TRBD2. V dropped 7 bases and J dropped 3; count of bases not matched to a gene: 6. Germline V lookup: CDR1 GTSNPN, CDR2 SVGIG (reference sequence). The CDR3 runs to 13 residues. This CDR3 is CASASGHYNEQFF. In DNA form, the CDR3 reads TGTGCCTCTGCTAGCGGTCACTACAATGAGCAGTTCTTC. The full variable domain, completed using reference TRBV30 and TRBJ2-1, is SQTIHQWPATLVQPVGSPLSLECTVEGTSNPNLYWYRQAAGRGLQLLFYSVGIGQISSEVPQNLSASRPQDRQFILSSKKLLLSDSGFYLCASASGHYNEQFFGPGTRLTVL.

The CDR3 sequence: CASSPGGTTNYGYTF. The CDR3 DNA reads TGTGCCAGCAGCCCGGGGGGGACCACCAACTATGGCTACACCTTC. The chain carries TRBV9 and TRBJ1-2; D perhaps matches TRBD1 (5 bases). CDR3 length: 15 amino acids. Germline V gives CDR1 SGDLS, CDR2 YYNGEE. V was pared by 4 bases and J by 2 bases, with 15 bases between.

J is TRBJ1-5 and V is TRBV6-5; possibly TRBD1 for D (5 bases). V lost 0 bases and J lost 6, with 9 bases in between. This CDR3 has 14 residues. Germline-derived CDR1 and CDR2 are MNHEY and SVGAGI. Here the CDR3 DNA reads TGTGCCAGCAGTTACTCACGGGGCACTCAGCCCCAGCATTTT. Protein: CASSYSRGTQPQHF.

V gene TRBV29-1 combines with J gene TRBJ2-3; 7 bases are shared with TRBD2. From germline, CDR1 is SQVTM and CDR2 ANQGSEA. With V trimmed by 6 bases and J by 3 bases, 12 bases remained unmatched. The CDR3 has 15 residues. CDR3 sequence reads: CSVSGGSGGTDTQYF. CDR3 DNA: TGCAGCGTGAGCGGCGGGAGTGGTGGAACAGATACGCAGTATTTT.

This clonotype has just a few counts. The chain combines TRBV20-1 with TRBJ1-2, with TRBD1 matching 8 bases. The CDR3 is 14 residues long. Trimming cost V 3 bases and J 8 bases; bases outside gene matches: 11. Germline loops: CDR1 DFQATT, CDR2 SNEGSKA (reference sequence). This CDR3 is CSASTGQGIGGYTF. In DNA form, the CDR3 reads TGCAGTGCTAGTACCGGACAGGGCATTGGGGGCTACACCTTC.

Written as DNA, the CDR3 is TGTGCCAGCAGTCCAGCCTCGGTCTCTGGAAACACCATATATTTT. It encodes CASSPASVSGNTIYF. The chain is built from TRBV12-3 or TRBV12-4 and TRBJ1-3; the D is unclear. The CDR3 consists of 15 residues. V was clipped by 5 bases and J by 0 bases, with 11 bases between them.

J is TRBJ2-7 and V is TRBV18, with D unresolved. Per germline, CDR1 KGHSH and CDR2 LQKENI. V was shortened by 3 bases and J by 6 bases, with 6 bases between the two germline ends. CDR3 size: 11 residues. As DNA, the CDR3 is TGTGCCAGCTCACCGTCCGGCGAGCAGTACTTC. This encodes CASSPSGEQYF.

In this sample, this clonotype turned up once. The V call is TRBV12-5, the J call TRBJ2-5, with 12 bases fitting TRBD2. The CDR3 extends over 20 amino acids. Germline assignment: CDR1 LGHNT and CDR2 FRNRAP. J gave up 4 bases and V 0 bases, and 15 bases lay outside the gene matches. The CDR3: CASGLVGLQTSGREGETQYF. The CDR3 DNA reads TGTGCTAGTGGTTTGGTGGGCCTTCAGACTAGCGGGAGAGAAGGAGAGACCCAGTACTTC.